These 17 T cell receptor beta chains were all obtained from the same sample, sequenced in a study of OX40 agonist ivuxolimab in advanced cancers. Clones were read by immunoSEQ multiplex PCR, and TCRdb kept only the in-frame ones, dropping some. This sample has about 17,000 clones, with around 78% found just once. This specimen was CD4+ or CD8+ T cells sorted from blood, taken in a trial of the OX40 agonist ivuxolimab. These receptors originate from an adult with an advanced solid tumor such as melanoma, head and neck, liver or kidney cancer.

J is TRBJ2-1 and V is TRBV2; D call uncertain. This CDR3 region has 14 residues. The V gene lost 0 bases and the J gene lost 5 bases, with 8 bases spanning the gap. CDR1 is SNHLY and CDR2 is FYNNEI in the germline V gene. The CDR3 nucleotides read TGTGCCAGCAGTGAAGCGGGTCGCAACAATGAGCAGTTCTTC. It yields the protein CASSEAGRNNEQFF.

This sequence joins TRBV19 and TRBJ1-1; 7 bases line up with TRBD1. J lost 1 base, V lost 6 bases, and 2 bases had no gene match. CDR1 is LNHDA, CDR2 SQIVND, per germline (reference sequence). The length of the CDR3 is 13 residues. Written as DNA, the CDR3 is TGTGCCAGTAGGGGGACAGAGAACACTGAAGCTTTCTTT. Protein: CASRGTENTEAFF.

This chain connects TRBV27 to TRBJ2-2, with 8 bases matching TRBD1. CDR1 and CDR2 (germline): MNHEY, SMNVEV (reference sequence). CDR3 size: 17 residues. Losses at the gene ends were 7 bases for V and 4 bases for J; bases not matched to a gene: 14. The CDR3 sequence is CASIVFRGQELTGELFF. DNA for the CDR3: TGTGCCAGCATTGTATTTAGGGGACAGGAGCTCACCGGGGAGCTGTTTTTT.

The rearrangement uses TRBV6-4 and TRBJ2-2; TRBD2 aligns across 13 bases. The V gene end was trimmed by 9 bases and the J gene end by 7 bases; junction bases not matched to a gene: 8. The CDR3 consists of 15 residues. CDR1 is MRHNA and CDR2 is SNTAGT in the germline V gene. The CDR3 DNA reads TGTGCCAGTAGAGGACTAGCGGGAGTCGGCGGGGAGCTGTTTTTT. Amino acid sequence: CASRGLAGVGGELFF.

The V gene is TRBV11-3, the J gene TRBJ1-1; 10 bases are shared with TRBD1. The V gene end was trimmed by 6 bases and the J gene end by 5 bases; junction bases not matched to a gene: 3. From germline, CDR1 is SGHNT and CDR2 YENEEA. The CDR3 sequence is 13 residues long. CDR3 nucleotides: TGTGCCAGCAGAGGACAGGGGGGGACTGAAGCTTTCTTT. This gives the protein CASRGQGGTEAFF.

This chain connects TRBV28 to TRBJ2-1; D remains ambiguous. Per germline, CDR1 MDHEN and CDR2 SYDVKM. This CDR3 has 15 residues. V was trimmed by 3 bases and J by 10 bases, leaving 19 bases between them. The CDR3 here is CASSFPDQSTVEQFF. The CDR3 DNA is TGTGCCAGCAGTTTTCCGGACCAGAGTACGGTGGAGCAGTTCTTC.

This CDR3 is CASSPQETGELFF. The CDR3 DNA reads TGTGCCAGCAGCCCCCAGGAAACCGGGGAGCTGTTTTTT. The V and J genes are TRBV9 and TRBJ2-2, with unresolved D. The germline gives CDR1 SGDLS, CDR2 YYNGEE. The length of the CDR3 is 13 residues. V gave up 4 bases and J gave up 5 bases, with 9 bases separating them.

CDR3 DNA sequence: TGCAGCGTTGGTCGACTGTCTAGCACAGATACGCAGTATTTT. The encoded protein is CSVGRLSSTDTQYF. This rearrangement joins TRBV29-1 to TRBJ2-3; D ambiguous. Per germline, CDR1 SQVTM and CDR2 ANQGSEA. V dropped 4 bases and J dropped 0 bases, with 11 bases sitting between them. The CDR3 contains 14 residues.

The CDR3 spells CAWRALRGRGPTDTQYF. As DNA, the CDR3 is TGTGCCTGGAGGGCGCTCCGGGGGAGGGGGCCGACAGATACGCAGTATTTT. The rearrangement links TRBV30 to TRBJ2-3; the D call may be TRBD1 or TRBD2 (7 bases each). This CDR3 comprises 17 residues. Germline V gives CDR1 GTSNPN, CDR2 SVGIG (reference sequence). V was clipped by 3 bases and J by 3 bases, with 22 bases between them.

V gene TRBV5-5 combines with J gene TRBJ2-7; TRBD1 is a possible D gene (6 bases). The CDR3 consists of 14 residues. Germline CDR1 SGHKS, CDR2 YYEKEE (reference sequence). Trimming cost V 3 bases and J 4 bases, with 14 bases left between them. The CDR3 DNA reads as TGTGCCAGCAGCTATTTACAGGGAGCTTACGAGCAGTACTTC. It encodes CASSYLQGAYEQYF.

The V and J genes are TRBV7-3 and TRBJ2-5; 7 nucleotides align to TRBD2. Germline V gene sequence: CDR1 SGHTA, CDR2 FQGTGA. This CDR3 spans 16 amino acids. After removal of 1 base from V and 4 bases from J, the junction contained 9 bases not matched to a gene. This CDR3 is CASSLIGGSTPETQYF. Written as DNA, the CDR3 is TGTGCCAGCAGCTTAATAGGCGGGAGCACCCCAGAGACCCAGTACTTC.

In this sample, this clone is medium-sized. The CDR3 is CASSGEHRTAYGYTF. The CDR3 coding sequence is TGTGCCAGCAGTGGGGAGCACAGGACCGCCTATGGCTACACCTTC. J is TRBJ1-2 and V is TRBV25-1; tentative D call: TRBD1 (5 bases). This CDR3 is 15 amino acids long. V lost 4 bases and J lost 4, with 16 bases in between. Germline values: CDR1 MGHDK, CDR2 SYGVNS.

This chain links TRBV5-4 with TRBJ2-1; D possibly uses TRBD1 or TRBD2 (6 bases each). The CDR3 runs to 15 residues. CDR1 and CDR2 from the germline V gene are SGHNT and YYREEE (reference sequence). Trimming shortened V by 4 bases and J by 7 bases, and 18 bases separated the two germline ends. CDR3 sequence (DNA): TGTGCCAGCAGCCCAAGTTTGGGGGCGGGGAATGAGCAGTTCTTC. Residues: CASSPSLGAGNEQFF.

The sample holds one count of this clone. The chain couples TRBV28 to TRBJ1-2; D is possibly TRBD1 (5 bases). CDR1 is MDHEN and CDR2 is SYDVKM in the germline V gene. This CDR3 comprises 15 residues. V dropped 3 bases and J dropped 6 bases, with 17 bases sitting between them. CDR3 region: CASSLGPLGADGYTF. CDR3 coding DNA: TGTGCCAGCAGTTTGGGCCCCCTAGGGGCGGATGGCTACACCTTC.

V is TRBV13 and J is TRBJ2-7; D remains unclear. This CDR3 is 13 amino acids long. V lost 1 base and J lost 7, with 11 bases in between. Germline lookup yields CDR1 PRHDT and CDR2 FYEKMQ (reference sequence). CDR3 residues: CASSLDTGREQYF. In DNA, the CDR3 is TGTGCCAGCAGCTTAGACACCGGGCGAGAGCAGTACTTC. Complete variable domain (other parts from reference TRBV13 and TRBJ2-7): AAGVIQSPRHLIKEKRETATLKCYPIPRHDTVYWYQQGPGQDPQFLISFYEKMQSDKGSIPDRFSAQQFSDYHSELNMSSLELGDSALYFCASSLDTGREQYFGPGTRLTVT.

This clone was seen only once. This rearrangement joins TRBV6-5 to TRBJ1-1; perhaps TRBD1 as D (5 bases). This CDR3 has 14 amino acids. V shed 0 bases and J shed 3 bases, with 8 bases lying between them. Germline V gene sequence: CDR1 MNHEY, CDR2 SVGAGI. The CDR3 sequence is CASSYSMTDTEAFF. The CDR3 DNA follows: TGTGCCAGCAGTTACTCGATGACAGACACTGAAGCTTTCTTT.

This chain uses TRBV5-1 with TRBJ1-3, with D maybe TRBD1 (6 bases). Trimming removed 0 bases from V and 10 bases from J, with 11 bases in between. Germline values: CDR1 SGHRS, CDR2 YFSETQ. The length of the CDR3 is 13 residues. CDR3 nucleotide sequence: TGCGCCAGCAGCTTGGCGTCGGGGACAACCATATATTTT. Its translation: CASSLASGTTIYF.